The rows below give T cell receptor beta chains drawn from one sample of a study of cytomegalovirus exposure and HLA in healthy donors. Assay: immunoSEQ multiplex PCR; the TCRdb copy retains only in-frame clones and omits some. The sample's table shows fewer than 95,000 clones. Sequenced material: PBMCs. The receptor source for this set is a woman aged 35 to 49 in good health and CMV-seropositive. Each CDR3 is given with its conserved first and last residue. The D gene is left open where the match is weak.

>TRBD1|TRBJ1-1|TRBV29-1
CSVSRQGSFF
>NA|TRBJ2-1|TRBV2
CASSGVGDNEQFF
>NA|TRBJ2-1|TRBV6-6
CASSPGQTHYNEQFF
>TRBD2|TRBJ2-1|TRBV7-3
CASSPGGSYNEQFF
>NA|TRBJ2-5|TRBV9
CASSPGIQETQYF
>NA|NA|TRBV14
CASSQVRYEQYF
>NA|TRBJ1-3|TRBV5-5
CASSLVGRRSGNTIYF
>TRBD2|TRBJ2-1|TRBV19
CASSSPRLAGHHNEQFF
>NA|TRBJ1-3|TRBV2
CASTGDSVSGNTIYF
>NA|TRBJ2-1|TRBV7-3
CASSFGGKRQFF
>TRBD1|TRBJ2-7|TRBV5-1
CASSWTGDSEQYF
>TRBD1|TRBJ2-3|TRBV7-3
CASSQRGQNTDTQYF
>TRBD2|TRBJ2-4|TRBV6-1
CASSDLLAGGNLAKNIQYF
>NA|TRBJ1-2|TRBV19
CASSFSPGQRGYTF
>NA|TRBJ2-1|TRBV5-4
CASSLGREETRNEQFF
>TRBD1|TRBJ1-2|TRBV7-9
CASSLAGQGEGNYGYTF
>TRBD1|TRBJ1-1|TRBV19
CASSDIYRGHTEAFF
>NA|TRBJ1-3|TRBV2
CASSEALAGISGNTIYF
>TRBD2|TRBJ2-2|TRBV7-9
CASSLGLAGGPGTGELFF
>NA|TRBJ2-7|TRBV25-1
CATQQGENSYEQYF
>NA|TRBJ2-3|TRBV5-1
CASSFLGDPTDTQYF
>NA|TRBJ1-5|TRBV19
CASSIDRTTNQPQHF
>NA|TRBJ2-1|TRBV10-2
CASSVTETYNEQFF
>NA|TRBJ1-2|TRBV6-5
CASTAGFHGYTF
>TRBD1|TRBJ2-1|TRBV6-5
CASSWDRRNEQFF
>TRBD2|TRBJ2-3|TRBV4-1
CASSQGRGGGVADTQYF
>NA|TRBJ2-7|TRBV4-3
CASSQDWGPQQYF
>TRBD1|TRBJ2-7|TRBV7-9
CASSKDRGLNEQYF
>TRBD1|TRBJ2-2|TRBV7-3
CASSLMGQGPSSNTGELFF
>NA|TRBJ1-6|TRBV12-5
CASGDIAALAITIGLDNSPLHF
>NA|TRBJ2-5|TRBV10-1
CASSPGVSVGAQYF
>NA|TRBJ2-3|TRBV7-9
CASSQEVSTDTQYF